Sequencing of this TCR beta chain was carried out in a study of shared clonotypes between healthy human individuals. Study-level information: Each donor's CD8 memory used one plate, CD8 naive two, each CD4 subset three.

The CDR3 length is 15 residues. CDR1 and CDR2 (germline): SGHDT, YYEEEE. V dropped 4 bases and J dropped 2; count of bases not matched to a gene: 5. Original analysis: ImmunoSEQ sequences covered only the junction and lacked quality scores; filtering therefore differed. The table came from immunoSEQ multiplex PCR; TCRdb's copy has only in-frame clones and leaves some out. From that table come the V and J calls and clone size; the DNA was used to work out D and trimming. The table lists some 2,000,000 clones, approximately 95% of them singletons. The material sequenced was naive CD4+ T cells sorted from blood. Subset: CD45RA+ positively selected. The source is a man in his late teens or twenties in good health. The V and J genes are TRBV5-6 and TRBJ2-2, with 7 bases aligning to TRBD2. CDR3 sequence reads: CASSNSGYNTGELFF. The CDR3, as DNA: TGTGCCAGCAGCAATAGCGGGTATAACACCGGGGAGCTGTTTTTT.